A selection of T cell receptor beta chains follows, all from one sample in a study of tumor and adjacent non-tumor tissue in lung cancer. MiXCR, applied by TCRdb to the multiplex PCR reads, yields one record per CDR3 protein. The table includes fewer than 85,000 distinct CDR3 sequences, around 85% detected once. The sequenced sample consisted of lung tumor tissue. Receptors originate from a woman between 45 and 65 years old with non-small cell lung cancer. The conserved cysteine and the conserved F or W are not part of the CDR3 here. The order of the fields is clone size, J gene, V gene, CDR3 protein. Size is omitted from some rows. Given values are once, few, many or a class for expanded clones.

size: NA; J: TRBJ2-7; V: TRBV11-2; CDR3: ASSPLVGVGRQH
size: few; J: TRBJ2-1; V: TRBV20-1; CDR3: STPSGEHNEQF
size: many; J: TRBJ2-3; V: TRBV20-1; CDR3: SARRAISSDTQY
size: many; J: TRBJ2-7; V: TRBV7-8; CDR3: ASSLGPPYEQY
size: NA; J: TRBJ2-1; V: TRBV20-1; CDR3: SARDTDVGELAEYKEQF
size: medium-sized; J: TRBJ2-2; V: TRBV11-2; CDR3: ASSRRSVSEGSGELF
size: NA; J: TRBJ2-3; V: TRBV28; CDR3: ASSPPSGITDKHY
size: NA; J: TRBJ2-7; V: TRBV28; CDR3: ASWTSDQEQY
size: NA; J: TRBJ2-5; V: TRBV29-1; CDR3: SVVGDVETQS
size: NA; J: TRBJ2-1; V: TRBV6-5; CDR3: ASSPVGSGMASIEQF
size: NA; J: TRBJ2-7; V: TRBV20-1; CDR3: SAREISWNTYKQY
size: NA; J: TRBJ2-5; V: TRBV4-2; CDR3: ASSRTSGTNQDTQY
size: NA; J: TRBJ2-5; V: TRBV6-2/TRBV6-3; CDR3: VSSFVEETQY
size: NA; J: TRBJ2-7; V: TRBV19; CDR3: ASRGTGDGYEQY
size: NA; J: TRBJ1-4; V: TRBV6-1; CDR3: ASSEAPGAGNERLF
size: NA; J: TRBJ1-1; V: TRBV29-1; CDR3: SVEDAGSGEAF
size: NA; J: TRBJ1-1; V: TRBV29-1; CDR3: SVGEEAGTEAF
size: NA; J: TRBJ1-2; V: TRBV10-3; CDR3: GTPAVETGYT
size: NA; J: TRBJ1-6; V: TRBV11-2; CDR3: ASILSGINNSPLR
size: many; J: TRBJ1-3; V: TRBV12-3/TRBV12-4; CDR3: ASSLSTGDNSGNTVY
size: NA; J: TRBJ2-3; V: TRBV29-1; CDR3: SVLGGLTDTQY
size: NA; J: TRBJ1-2; V: TRBV20-1; CDR3: RARAVTLDGYT
size: NA; J: TRBJ2-1; V: TRBV4-1; CDR3: TSSQDSASGYNERF
size: NA; J: TRBJ2-3; V: TRBV24-1; CDR3: ATSYWTVTDPQY
size: NA; J: TRBJ2-1; V: TRBV7-2; CDR3: ATTSSWRKYSEQF
size: NA; J: TRBJ2-7; V: TRBV20-1; CDR3: SATGQVKKQY
size: NA; J: TRBJ1-1; V: TRBV20-1; CDR3: SVSYPRAEAF
size: NA; J: TRBJ2-2; V: TRBV20-1; CDR3: NVPRPPGQGAPRELF
size: NA; J: TRBJ2-7; V: TRBV6-5; CDR3: ASSLGQGSSYEQY
size: NA; J: TRBJ2-1; V: TRBV12-3/TRBV12-4; CDR3: VSSFQRSNEHF
size: NA; J: TRBJ2-1; V: TRBV5-1; CDR3: ASMQGPYNEQI
size: NA; J: TRBJ2-7; V: TRBV6-6; CDR3: ASSADSEQH
size: NA; J: TRBJ1-3; V: TRBV6-1; CDR3: ASTEVTSGSGNTIY
size: NA; J: TRBJ2-4; V: TRBV6-2/TRBV6-3; CDR3: TSSFNAGAKNIQY
size: NA; J: TRBJ2-7; V: TRBV11-2; CDR3: ASNLSPSPFYVQY
size: NA; J: TRBJ2-5; V: TRBV29-1; CDR3: GVVGDVETQY
size: NA; J: TRBJ2-2; V: TRBV29-1; CDR3: TLRCAGGNTGELL
size: NA; J: TRBJ2-2; V: TRBV5-6; CDR3: TSSLGRSTGELF
size: NA; J: TRBJ2-1; V: TRBV10-3; CDR3: AISERLAGVSSYYEQF
size: once; J: TRBJ2-3; V: TRBV6-1; CDR3: ANSDRGSGSSADTQY
size: NA; J: TRBJ1-6; V: TRBV6-1; CDR3: ANNEAPGAVNSPLH
size: many; J: TRBJ2-1; V: TRBV7-9; CDR3: ASSTTSEWNEQF
size: NA; J: TRBJ2-3; V: TRBV11-2; CDR3: AISLGGADTRY
size: NA; J: TRBJ2-3; V: TRBV28; CDR3: ASGPPSRITDTQY
size: many; J: TRBJ1-3; V: TRBV14; CDR3: ASSQDHPGLSGNTIY
size: once; J: TRBJ1-1; V: TRBV10-3; CDR3: VTGQGHGEAF